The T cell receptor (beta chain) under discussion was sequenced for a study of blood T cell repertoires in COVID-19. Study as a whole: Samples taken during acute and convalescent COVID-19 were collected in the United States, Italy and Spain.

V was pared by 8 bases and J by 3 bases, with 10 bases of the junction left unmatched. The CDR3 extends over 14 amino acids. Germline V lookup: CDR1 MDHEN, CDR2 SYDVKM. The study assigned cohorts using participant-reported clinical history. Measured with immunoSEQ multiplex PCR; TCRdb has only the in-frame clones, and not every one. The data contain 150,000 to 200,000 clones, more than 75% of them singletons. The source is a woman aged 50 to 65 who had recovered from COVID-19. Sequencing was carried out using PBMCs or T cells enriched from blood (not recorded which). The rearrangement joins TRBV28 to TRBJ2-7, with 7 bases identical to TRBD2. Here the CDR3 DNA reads TGTGCCAGCTGCTTGCGGGGGATTATCTACGAGCAGTACTTC. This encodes CASCLRGIIYEQYF.